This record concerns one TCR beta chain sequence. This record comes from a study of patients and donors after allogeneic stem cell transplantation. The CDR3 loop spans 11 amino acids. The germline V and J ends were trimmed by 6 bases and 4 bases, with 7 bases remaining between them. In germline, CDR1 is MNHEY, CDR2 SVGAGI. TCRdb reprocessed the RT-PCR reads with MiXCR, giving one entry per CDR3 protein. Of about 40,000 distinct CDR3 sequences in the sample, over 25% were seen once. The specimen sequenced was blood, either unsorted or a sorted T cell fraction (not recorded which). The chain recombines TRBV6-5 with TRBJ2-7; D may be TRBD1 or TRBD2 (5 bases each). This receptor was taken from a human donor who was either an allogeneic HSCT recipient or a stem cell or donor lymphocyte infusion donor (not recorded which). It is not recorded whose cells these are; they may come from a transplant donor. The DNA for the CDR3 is TGTGCCAGCAGGTGGGGGTACGAGCAGTACTTC. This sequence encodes CASRWGYEQYF.